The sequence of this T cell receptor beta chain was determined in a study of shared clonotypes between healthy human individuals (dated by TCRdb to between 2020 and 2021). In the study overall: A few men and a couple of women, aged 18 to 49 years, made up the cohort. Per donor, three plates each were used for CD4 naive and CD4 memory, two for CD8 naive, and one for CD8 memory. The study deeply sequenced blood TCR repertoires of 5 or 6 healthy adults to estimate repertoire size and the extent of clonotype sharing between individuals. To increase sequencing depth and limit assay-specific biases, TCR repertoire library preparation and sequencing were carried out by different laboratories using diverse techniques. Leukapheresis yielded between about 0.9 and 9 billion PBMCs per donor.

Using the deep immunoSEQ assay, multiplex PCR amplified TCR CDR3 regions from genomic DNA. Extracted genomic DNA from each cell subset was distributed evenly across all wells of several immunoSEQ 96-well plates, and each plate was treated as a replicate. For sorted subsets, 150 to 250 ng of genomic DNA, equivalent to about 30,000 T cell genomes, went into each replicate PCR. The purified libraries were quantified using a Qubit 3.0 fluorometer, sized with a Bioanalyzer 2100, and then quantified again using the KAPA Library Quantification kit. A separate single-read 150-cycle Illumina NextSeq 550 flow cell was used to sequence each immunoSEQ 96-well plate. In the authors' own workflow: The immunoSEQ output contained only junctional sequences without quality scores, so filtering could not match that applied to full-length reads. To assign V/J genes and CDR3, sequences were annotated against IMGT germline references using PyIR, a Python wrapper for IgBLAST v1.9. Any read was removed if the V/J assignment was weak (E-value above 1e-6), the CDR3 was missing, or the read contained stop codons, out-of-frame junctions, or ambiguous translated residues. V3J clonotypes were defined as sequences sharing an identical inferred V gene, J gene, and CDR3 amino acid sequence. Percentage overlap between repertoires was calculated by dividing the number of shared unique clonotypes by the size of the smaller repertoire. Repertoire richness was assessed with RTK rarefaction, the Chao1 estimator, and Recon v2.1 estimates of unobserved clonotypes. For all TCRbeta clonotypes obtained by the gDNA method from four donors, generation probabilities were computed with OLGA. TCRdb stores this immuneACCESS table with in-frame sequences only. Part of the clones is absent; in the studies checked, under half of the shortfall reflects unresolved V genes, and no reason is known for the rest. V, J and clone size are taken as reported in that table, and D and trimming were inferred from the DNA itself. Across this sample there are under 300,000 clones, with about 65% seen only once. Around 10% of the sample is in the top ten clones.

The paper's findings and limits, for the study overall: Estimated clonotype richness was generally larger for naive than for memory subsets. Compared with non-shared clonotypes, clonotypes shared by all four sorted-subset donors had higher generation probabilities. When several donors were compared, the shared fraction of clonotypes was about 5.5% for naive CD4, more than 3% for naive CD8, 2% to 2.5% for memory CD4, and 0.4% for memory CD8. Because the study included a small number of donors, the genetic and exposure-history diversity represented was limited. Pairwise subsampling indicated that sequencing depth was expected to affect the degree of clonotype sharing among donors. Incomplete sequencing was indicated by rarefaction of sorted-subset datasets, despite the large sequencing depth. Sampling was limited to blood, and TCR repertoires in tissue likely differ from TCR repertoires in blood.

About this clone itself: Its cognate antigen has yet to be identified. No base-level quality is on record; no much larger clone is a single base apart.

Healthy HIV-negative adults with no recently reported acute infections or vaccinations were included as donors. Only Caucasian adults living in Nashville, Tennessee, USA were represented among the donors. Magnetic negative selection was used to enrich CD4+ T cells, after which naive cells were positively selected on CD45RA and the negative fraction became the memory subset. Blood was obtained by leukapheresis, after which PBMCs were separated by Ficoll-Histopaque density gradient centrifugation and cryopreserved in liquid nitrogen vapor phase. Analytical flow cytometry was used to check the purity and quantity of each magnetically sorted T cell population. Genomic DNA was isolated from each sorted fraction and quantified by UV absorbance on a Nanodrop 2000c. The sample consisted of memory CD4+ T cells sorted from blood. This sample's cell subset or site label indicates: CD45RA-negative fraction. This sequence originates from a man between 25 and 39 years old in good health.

The CDR3 protein is CASRANFEQFF. The DNA is as follows: TGTGCCAGCAGGGCGAACTTTGAGCAGTTCTTC. The chain couples TRBV11-2 to TRBJ2-1; the D gene is unclear. The germline V gene yields SGHAT for CDR1 and FQNNGV for CDR2. At the junction V is shortened by 6 bases and J by 9 bases, with 9 bases in between. Measured from the cysteine to the phenylalanine, the CDR3 is 11 residues long. Of all the DNA, just the CDR3 is kept, 33 bases in frame from base 1.